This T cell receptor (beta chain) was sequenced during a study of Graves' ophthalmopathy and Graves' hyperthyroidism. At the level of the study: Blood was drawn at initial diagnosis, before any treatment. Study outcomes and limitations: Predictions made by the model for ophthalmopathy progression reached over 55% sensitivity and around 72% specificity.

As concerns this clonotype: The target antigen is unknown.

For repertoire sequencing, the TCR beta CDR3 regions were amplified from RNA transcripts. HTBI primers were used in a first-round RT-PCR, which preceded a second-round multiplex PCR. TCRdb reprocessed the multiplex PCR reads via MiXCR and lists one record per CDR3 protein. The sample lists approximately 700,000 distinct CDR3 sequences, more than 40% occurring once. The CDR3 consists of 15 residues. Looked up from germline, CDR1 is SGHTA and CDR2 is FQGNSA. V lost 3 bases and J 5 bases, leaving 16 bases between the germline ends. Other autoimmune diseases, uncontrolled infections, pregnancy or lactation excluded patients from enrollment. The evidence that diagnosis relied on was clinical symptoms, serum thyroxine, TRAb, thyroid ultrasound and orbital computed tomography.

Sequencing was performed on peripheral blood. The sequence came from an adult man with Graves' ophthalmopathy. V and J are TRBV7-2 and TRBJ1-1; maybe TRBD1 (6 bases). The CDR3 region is CASSLGGRGRTEAFF. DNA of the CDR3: TGTGCCAGCAGCTTGGGGGGCAGAGGGAGGACTGAAGCTTTCTTT.